This TCR beta chain appears in the sequencing data of a study of blood T cell repertoires in COVID-19. In the original processing: Amplification from reference gene primers served as the basis for estimated nucleated cell counts. Generated by immunoSEQ multiplex PCR, the TCRdb table keeps only in-frame clones and is missing some. V and J calls and clone size follow that table, whereas D and trimming were derived from the DNA. The top ten clones hold roughly 12% of a sample with approximately 130,000 clones, roughly 86% of them seen once. Germline V gives CDR1 LNHDA, CDR2 SQIVND (reference sequence). Trimming left V 3 bases short and J 3 bases short, with 11 bases between. This CDR3 is built from 15 residues.

Sample: peripheral blood. The chain joins TRBV19 to TRBJ1-4; D is unclear. The TCR comes from a human donor in a cohort sampled during active COVID-19. The CDR3 protein is CASSIGGVSNEKLFF. The CDR3 nucleotides read TGTGCCAGTAGTATCGGCGGGGTCTCTAATGAAAAACTGTTTTTT. Full variable domain (rest looked up from reference TRBV19 and TRBJ1-4): DGGITQSPKYLFRKEGQNVTLSCEQNLNHDAMYWYRQDPGQGLRLIYYSQIVNDFQKGDIAEGYSVSREKKESFPLTVTSAQKNPTAFYLCASSIGGVSNEKLFFGSGTQLSVL.